This T cell receptor (beta chain) was sequenced in a study of beta chain features in type 1 diabetes. Turning to the study itself: Cell yields, gender and age were comparable in patients and healthy donors.

Findings and caveats of the study: TCRB CDR3s from Type 1 diabetes patients were moderately but significantly shorter in all four CD4+ subsets. Among patients, naive, central memory and Treg TCRB repertoires appeared more similar than among healthy donors.

This clone has only a few counts. The target antigen is unknown. Looked up from germline, CDR1 is LNHNV and CDR2 is YYDKDF (reference sequence). The ends were cut back, 1 base at V and 2 bases at J, with 12 bases in the middle. This CDR3 has 16 residues. Every isolated RNA sample was fully reverse transcribed, so sequencing captured expressed TCRB transcripts. Only in-frame clones appear in the TCRdb table, and some are missing; sequencing was by immunoSEQ multiplex PCR. The profile shows some 270,000 clones, around 9.9% of them singletons. The sequence derives from a man aged 30 to 39 with type 1 diabetes. The chain carries TRBV15 and TRBJ1-5, with TRBD1 as a possible D gene (5 bases). The sequencing sample was made of naive CD4+ T cells from blood. The CDR3 here is CATSRGYEQGNQPQHF. The CDR3 DNA follows: TGTGCCACCAGCAGAGGGTACGAACAGGGCAATCAGCCCCAGCATTTT.